This T cell receptor beta chain comes out of a study of cytomegalovirus exposure and HLA in healthy donors (dated by TCRdb to 2016 to 2017). Some background on the complete study: In an earlier analysis of approximately 640 of the donors, less than 350 Gb of sequence data and approximately 100 million unique TCR beta sequences from roughly 190 million T cells were reported. An early release that covered roughly 600 HLA-typed donors contained about 300 gigabases of sequencing data and tens of millions of unique TCR sequences. Among the roughly 400 genotyped donors, 81% belonged to the genetic ancestry cluster associated with self-reported Caucasian donors. The aim of the study was to test whether cataloging public T cell receptors could identify signatures of past pathogen exposure. The study used immunosequencing to profile the T cell repertoires of about 670 subjects and linked those repertoires to cytomegalovirus serostatus. A separate validation cohort of 90 to 150 different subjects was used in addition to the approximately 640-subject first cohort. To predict cytomegalovirus infection status, the study brought together high-throughput TCR immunosequencing, statistical association of individual TCRs with disease status, and machine learning. A later analysis re-analyzed previously published TCR beta repertoires from 500 to 700 donors and added high-resolution HLA genotyping to study TCR occurrence patterns. Rather than drawing on any new phenotypic data, the later analysis identified candidate immune exposures from TCR beta sequences and the way those sequences occurred across donors. In an earlier analysis of several hundred of the donors, high-throughput TCR beta sequencing was used to judge whether each TCR beta V gene segment behaved as functional or pseudogenic. Alongside the repertoire data, information on donor age, sex, ethnicity and CMV serostatus was compiled. A later genetic analysis took genome-wide SNP genotypes for about three fifths of the roughly 700 donors and used that subset as a discovery cohort. All discovery cohort repertoires had been generated using a single sequencing platform. Class I and class II HLA loci were covered by the typing at four-digit resolution. Typing coverage varied by locus: roughly 629-630 donors for A, B, C, DRB1 and DQB1; approximately 560 for DQA1; approximately 610 for DPA1; approximately 490 for DPB1. Roughly five DR-DQ haplotypes were handled as single units for association and clustering because linkage in the cohort was strong. Among approximately 370 genotyped donors of the cohort, an average of roughly 230,000 unique TCR beta nucleotide sequences was sequenced per donor, of which 15% to 20% were non-productive.

Receptor libraries were prepared by the immunoSEQ multiplex PCR assay. For the multiplex PCR, a mixture combining 60 forward primers for TCR Vbeta segments and 13 reverse primers for TCR Jbeta segments was used. The CDR3 region of rearranged TCR beta genes was amplified from genomic DNA by a multiplex PCR assay. The amplified TCR beta libraries were sequenced on the Illumina HiSeq System as 87-base-pair reads. Per the source publication's procedure: Across the 640 or so repertoires, a later analysis counted some 81 million unique TCR beta chains, approximately 10 million of which were shared by at least two donors. A nearest-neighbor algorithm error-corrected the raw reads and collapsed the reads into unique sequences, merging closely related sequences to remove PCR and sequencing errors. To assign V, D and J gene segments, CDR3 sequences were aligned to IMGT reference sequences. Each retained sequence needed at least a six-nucleotide match to both a V gene segment and a J gene segment. Rearrangements were called productive when the CDR3 lacked stop codons and stayed in frame with V and J; all others were non-productive. CDR3 was defined by IMGT convention, running from the second conserved V-encoded cysteine to the conserved J-encoded phenylalanine. Sequences without an unambiguous match to a single V gene segment were excluded from the earlier analysis of several hundred of the donors. In an earlier analysis of 587 of the donors, V segments were called functional above 56.7% productive rearrangements and were called segregating when the between-donor standard deviation exceeded 5%. To diagnose cytomegalovirus status from the catalog of TCR beta chain sequences, a statistical classification framework was built. In a later analysis, TCR nucleotide sequences were compared against IMGT/GENE-DB human TR gene sequences so that V and J genes could be assigned. In a later analysis, CDR3 sequences and most-parsimonious VDJ recombination scenarios were assigned using the TCRdist pipeline. In a later analysis, each TCR beta chain was defined by its CDR3 amino acid sequence together with its V-gene family, and reads lacking a unique V-gene family were excluded. To address suspected cross-contamination and a sequencing artifact, a later analysis removed approximately 590 highly shared, low-generation-probability nucleotide sequences. In a later analysis, a clonal expansion index was calculated for each public chain from normalized within-repertoire ranks of inferred template counts. A later analysis computed generation probabilities with a VDJ recombination model fitted to out-of-frame rearrangements, and checked the results against IGoR. Hypergeometric tests were used in a later analysis to score TCR-TCR, TCR-HLA and TCR-CMV co-occurrence, with a repertoire-size bias correction applied to the TCR pairs. A later analysis estimated false discovery rates by permuting HLA or CMV assignments 20 times. A later analysis grouped co-occurring TCRs with DBSCAN, adding TCRdist sequence similarity when clustering within HLA-allele-positive subsets. Co-occurrence clustering excluded repertoires with fewer than 30,000 or more than 120,000 public chains, plus five with anomalous nucleotide sharing. What TCRdb holds here is the immuneACCESS table cut down to in-frame rearrangements. Part of the clones is not present; checked against another copy, under half of the missing clones reflect an unresolved V gene, and the others are unexplained. Clone size and V and J calls were adopted from that table, with D and trimming inferred from the DNA. The sample data list around 120,000 clones, and 82% of these were observed just once. About 1.2% of the sample goes to the ten largest clones.

Worth noting for this clone: Its cognate antigen has yet to be identified. Nothing much larger sits one base from this clone, and base qualities are not available.

The cohort was made up of roughly 670 healthy bone marrow donors. All cohort members were sampled while nominally healthy, although unrecorded immune exposures were likely present. The donor tested CMV seronegative, placing the donor among the roughly 400 seronegative members of the cohort. Every donor gave a peripheral blood sample, and the peripheral blood mononuclear cells from that sample were used for TCR beta sequencing. The Qiagen DNeasy Blood Extraction Kit was used to extract genomic DNA from the blood cell samples. The CDR3 sequence holds 13 residues, the cysteine and phenylalanine included. The CDR3 DNA has 39 bases and is translated from base 1. V is cut by 0 bases and J by 8 bases, and the space between the germline ends is 8 bases. The germline V gene (reference sequence) specifies PRHDT as CDR1 and FYEKMQ as CDR2. Findings and caveats that apply to the study as a whole: Some IMGT-functional V segments, including TRBV6-2 and TRBV6-3, could not be distinguished by the 87-base-pair reads and were therefore excluded. In an earlier analysis of about 600 of the donors, most TCR beta V segments appeared in productive rearrangements about 87% or about 30% of the time, broadly matching IMGT annotations. In vitro tests confirmed that a few of the cytomegalovirus-associated TCR beta chains recognize cytomegalovirus antigens. CMV serostatus was the only immune exposure information available for the cohort. Correlated functional status among segregating V segments might reflect linkage disequilibrium, but an unknown experimental factor could not be ruled out. Strong co-occurrence of HLA alleles, especially DR and DQ, made assigning TCR associations to individual alleles difficult. Several of the top co-occurrence clusters appeared to be linked to parvovirus B19, influenza, CMV and Epstein-Barr virus, according to a later analysis. Because HLA typing was missing for some donors at each locus, association tests included only the typed subset. In a later analysis, some 17,000 TCR beta sequences were associated with specific HLA alleles at a false discovery rate of 0.05. Sequencing depth was assumed to be roughly uniform across donors in the presence/absence analyses, though that assumption may not hold. In this cohort, only TCR beta chains were sequenced, and detectable features were limited by the absence of alpha or paired-chain data. A later analysis found that TCR association rates varied across HLA loci, with DRB1 alleles showing the most associated TCRs and HLA-C alleles the fewest. A further reported finding was that TCR beta sequences accurately predicted the HLA-A and HLA-B alleles for most subjects in the first cohort. In both the original and validation cohorts, the classifier was reported to diagnose cytomegalovirus status with high specificity and sensitivity. The study listed 164 TCR beta chains as associated with cytomegalovirus. In a later analysis, HLA-associated TCR beta chains were found to be more clonally expanded and to have lower generation probabilities than equally common non-associated chains. V-gene and J-gene trimming of TCR beta chains was associated with a missense DCLRE1C variant in a later genetic analysis, and the association was replicated in an independent cohort. A later genetic analysis reported fewer N-insertions in productive TCRs among donors in an Asian-associated ancestry cluster than the approximately 700-donor mean. The authors suggested that the approach could potentially be generalized to other disease states and immunological phenotypes. Most TCR sequences were observed very rarely across donors, whereas some public TCRs were present in many individuals. A cluster of highly shared sequence variants was judged likely to be a technical artifact of the sequencing pipeline. Because counts were too low, roughly 18 rarely observed V segments, including chromosome 9 orphons, were left out of the earlier analysis of roughly 600 of the donors. In a later analysis, most CMV-associated TCR beta chains were found to appear HLA-restricted, with HLA associations seemingly driven largely by CMV exposure.

The chain joins TRBV13 to TRBJ2-1; no D segment can be confidently identified. The sequence was collected from a boy younger than 18 in good health and CMV-seronegative. Sequences were obtained from PBMCs. The CDR3 region: CASSLGQSHEQFF. The DNA sequence is TGTGCCAGCAGCTTAGGCCAGTCGCATGAGCAGTTCTTC.